Given below is one T cell receptor beta chain in context. Antigen unknown. The PCR was carried out with 60 Vbeta primers and 13 Jbeta primers. Original data processing: Counted up in a later analysis, unique TCR beta chains came to around 80 million, with some 11 million shared. The table came from immunoSEQ multiplex PCR; TCRdb's copy has only in-frame clones and leaves some out. V, J and clone size were drawn from that table, and D and trimming were deduced from the DNA. This table has about 120,000 clones, under 70% appearing once. The data were taken from a study of cytomegalovirus exposure and HLA in healthy donors. Study-wide points: Using the classifier, cytomegalovirus status was reportedly diagnosed with high specificity and sensitivity.

The CDR3 sequence is 15 residues long. The V segment lost 2 bases and the J segment 8 bases; nucleotides outside the gene matches: 8. Germline V gene lookup returns CDR1 MNHNY and CDR2 SVGAGI (reference sequence). The chain recombines TRBV6-6 with TRBJ2-1; 8 bases are shared with TRBD1. This clonotype was sampled from a man in his late teens or twenties in good health and CMV-seronegative. The sequencing sample was made of PBMCs. DNA for the CDR3: TGTGCCAGCAGTTACCCCCGGGGACAGGATCATGAGCAGTTCTTC. It specifies CASSYPRGQDHEQFF.